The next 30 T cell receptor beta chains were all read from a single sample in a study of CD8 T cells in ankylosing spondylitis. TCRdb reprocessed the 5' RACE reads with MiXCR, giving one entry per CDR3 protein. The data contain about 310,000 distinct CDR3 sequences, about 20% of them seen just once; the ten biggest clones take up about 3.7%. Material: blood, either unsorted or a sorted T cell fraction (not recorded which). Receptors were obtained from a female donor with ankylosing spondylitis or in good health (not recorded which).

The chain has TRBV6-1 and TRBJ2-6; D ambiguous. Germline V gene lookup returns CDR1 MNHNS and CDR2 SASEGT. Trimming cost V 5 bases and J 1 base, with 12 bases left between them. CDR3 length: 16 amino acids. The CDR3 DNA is TGTGCCAGCAGTCCGGAAGGTGTGTCTGGGGCCAACGTCCTGACTTTC. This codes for CASSPEGVSGANVLTF.

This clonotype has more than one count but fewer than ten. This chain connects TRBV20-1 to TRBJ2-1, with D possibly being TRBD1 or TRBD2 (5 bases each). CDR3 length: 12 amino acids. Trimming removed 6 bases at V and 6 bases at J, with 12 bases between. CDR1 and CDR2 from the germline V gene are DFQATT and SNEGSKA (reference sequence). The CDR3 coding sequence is TGCAGTGCCAAGTCCGGGGCCAATGAGCAGTTCTTC. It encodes CSAKSGANEQFF.

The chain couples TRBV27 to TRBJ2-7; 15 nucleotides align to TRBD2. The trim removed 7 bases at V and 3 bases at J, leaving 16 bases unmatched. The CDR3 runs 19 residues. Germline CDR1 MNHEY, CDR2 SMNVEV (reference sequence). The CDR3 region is CASKRRAPGLAGGFYEQYF. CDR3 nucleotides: TGTGCCAGCAAACGAAGGGCTCCGGGACTAGCGGGGGGATTCTACGAGCAGTACTTC.

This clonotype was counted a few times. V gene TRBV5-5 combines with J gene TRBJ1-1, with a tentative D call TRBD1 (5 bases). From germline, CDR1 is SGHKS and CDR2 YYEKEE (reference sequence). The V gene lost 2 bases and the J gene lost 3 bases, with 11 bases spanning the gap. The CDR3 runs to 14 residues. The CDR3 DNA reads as TGTGCCAGCAGCTTCGGGGCCATGGACACTGAAGCTTTCTTT. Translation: CASSFGAMDTEAFF.

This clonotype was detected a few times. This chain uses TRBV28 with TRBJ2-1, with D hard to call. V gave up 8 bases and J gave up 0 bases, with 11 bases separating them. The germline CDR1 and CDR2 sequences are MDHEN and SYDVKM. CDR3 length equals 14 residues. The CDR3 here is CASAQEHSYNEQFF. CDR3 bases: TGTGCCAGCGCCCAAGAACACTCCTACAATGAGCAGTTCTTC.

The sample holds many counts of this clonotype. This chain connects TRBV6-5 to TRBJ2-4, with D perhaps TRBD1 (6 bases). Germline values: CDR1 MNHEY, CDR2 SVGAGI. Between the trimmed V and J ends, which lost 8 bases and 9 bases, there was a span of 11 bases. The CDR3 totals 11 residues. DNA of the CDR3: TGTGCCAGCTCGGACAGTAGCATTCAGTACTTC. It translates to CASSDSSIQYF.

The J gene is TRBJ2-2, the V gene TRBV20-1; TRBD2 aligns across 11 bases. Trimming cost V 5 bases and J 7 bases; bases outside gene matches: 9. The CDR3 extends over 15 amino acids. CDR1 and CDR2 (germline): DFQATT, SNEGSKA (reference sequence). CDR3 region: CSAATSGRRDGELFF. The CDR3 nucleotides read TGCAGTGCTGCTACTAGCGGGAGAAGGGACGGGGAGCTGTTTTTT.

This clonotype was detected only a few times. The CDR3 loop reads CASSLGFSGRIYEQFF. DNA for the CDR3: TGTGCCAGCAGCTTAGGATTCAGCGGGAGAATCTATGAGCAGTTCTTC. This chain uses TRBV7-9 with TRBJ2-1; TRBD2 agrees at 8 bases. V lost 1 base, J lost 8 bases, and 10 bases stayed unmatched. This CDR3 contains 16 residues. In germline, CDR1 is SEHNR, CDR2 FQNEAQ (reference sequence).

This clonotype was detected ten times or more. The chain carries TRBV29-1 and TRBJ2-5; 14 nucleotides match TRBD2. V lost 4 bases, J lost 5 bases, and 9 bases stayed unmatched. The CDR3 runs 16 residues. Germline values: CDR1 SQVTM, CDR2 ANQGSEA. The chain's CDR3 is CSVGASGTSGSETQYF. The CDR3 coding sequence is TGCAGCGTTGGCGCCTCCGGGACTAGCGGGAGTGAGACCCAGTACTTC. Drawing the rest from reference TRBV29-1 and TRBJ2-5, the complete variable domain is SAVISQKPSRDICQRGTSLTIQCQVDSQVTMMFWYRQQPGQSLTLIATANQGSEATYESGFVIDKFPISRPNLTFSTLTVSNMSPEDSSIYLCSVGASGTSGSETQYFGPGTRLLVL.

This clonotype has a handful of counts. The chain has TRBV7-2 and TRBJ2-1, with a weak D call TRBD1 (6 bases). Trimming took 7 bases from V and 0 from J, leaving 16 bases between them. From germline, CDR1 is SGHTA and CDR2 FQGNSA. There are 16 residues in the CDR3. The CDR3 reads CASTPGDTSSYNEQFF. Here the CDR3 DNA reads TGTGCCAGCACCCCAGGGGACACCAGCTCCTACAATGAGCAGTTCTTC.

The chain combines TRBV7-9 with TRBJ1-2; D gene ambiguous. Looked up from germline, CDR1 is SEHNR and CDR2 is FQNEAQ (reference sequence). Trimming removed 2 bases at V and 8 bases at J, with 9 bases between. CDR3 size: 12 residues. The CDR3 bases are TGTGCCAGCAGCTTAATCGCGGGGGGCTACACCTTC. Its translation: CASSLIAGGYTF.

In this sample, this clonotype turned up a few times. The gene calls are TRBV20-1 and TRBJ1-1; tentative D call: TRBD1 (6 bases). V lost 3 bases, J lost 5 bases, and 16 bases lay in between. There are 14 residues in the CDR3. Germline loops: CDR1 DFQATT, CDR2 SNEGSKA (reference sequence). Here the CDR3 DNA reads TGCAGTGCTAGTACCGGGGGCCTGAGGACTGAAGCTTTCTTT. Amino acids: CSASTGGLRTEAFF.

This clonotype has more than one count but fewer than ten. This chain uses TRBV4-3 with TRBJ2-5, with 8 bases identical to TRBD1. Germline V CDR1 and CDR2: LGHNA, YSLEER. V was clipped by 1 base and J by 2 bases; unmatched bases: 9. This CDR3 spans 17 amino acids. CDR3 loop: CASSQGVVGTGQETQYF. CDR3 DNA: TGCGCCAGCAGCCAAGGGGTAGTCGGGACAGGACAAGAGACCCAGTACTTC.

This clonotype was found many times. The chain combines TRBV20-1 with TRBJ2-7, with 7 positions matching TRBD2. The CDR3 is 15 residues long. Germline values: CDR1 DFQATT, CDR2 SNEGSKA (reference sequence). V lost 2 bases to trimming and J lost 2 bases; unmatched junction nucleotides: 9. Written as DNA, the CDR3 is TGCAGTGCTAGATCTGGGGGGGACTCCACCTACGAGCAGTACTTC. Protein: CSARSGGDSTYEQYF.

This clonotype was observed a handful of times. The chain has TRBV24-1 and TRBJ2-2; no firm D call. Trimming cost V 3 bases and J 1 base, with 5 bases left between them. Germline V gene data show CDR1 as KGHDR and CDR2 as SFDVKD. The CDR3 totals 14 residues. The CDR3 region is CATSDTGNTGELFF. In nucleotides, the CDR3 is TGTGCCACCAGTGATACCGGGAACACCGGGGAGCTGTTTTTT.

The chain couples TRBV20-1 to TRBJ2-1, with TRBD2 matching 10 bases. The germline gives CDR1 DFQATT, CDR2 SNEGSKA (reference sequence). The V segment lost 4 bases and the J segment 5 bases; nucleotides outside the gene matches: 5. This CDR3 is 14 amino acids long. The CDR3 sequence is CSAKPGTSDNEQFF. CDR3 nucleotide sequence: TGCAGTGCTAAACCCGGGACTAGCGACAATGAGCAGTTCTTC.

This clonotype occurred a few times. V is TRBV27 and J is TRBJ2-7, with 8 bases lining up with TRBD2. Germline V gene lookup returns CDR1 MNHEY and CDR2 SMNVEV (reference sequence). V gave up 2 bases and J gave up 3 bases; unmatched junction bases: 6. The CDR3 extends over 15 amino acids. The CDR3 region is CASSLKAGRGYEQYF. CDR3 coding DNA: TGTGCCAGCAGTTTAAAAGCCGGGAGGGGCTACGAGCAGTACTTC.

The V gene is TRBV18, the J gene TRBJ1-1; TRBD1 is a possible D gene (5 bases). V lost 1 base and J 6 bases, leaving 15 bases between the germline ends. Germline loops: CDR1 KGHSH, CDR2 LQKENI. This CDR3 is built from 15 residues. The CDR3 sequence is CASSPQGRSSPEAFF. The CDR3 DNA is TGTGCCAGCTCACCACAGGGGAGGAGCTCCCCTGAAGCTTTCTTT.

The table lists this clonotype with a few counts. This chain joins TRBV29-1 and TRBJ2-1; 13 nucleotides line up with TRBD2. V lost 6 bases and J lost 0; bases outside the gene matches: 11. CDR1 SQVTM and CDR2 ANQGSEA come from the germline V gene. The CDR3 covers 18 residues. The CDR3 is CSVAGGLAGDFSYNEQFF. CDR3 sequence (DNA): TGCAGCGTCGCGGGTGGACTAGCGGGAGATTTCTCCTACAATGAGCAGTTCTTC.

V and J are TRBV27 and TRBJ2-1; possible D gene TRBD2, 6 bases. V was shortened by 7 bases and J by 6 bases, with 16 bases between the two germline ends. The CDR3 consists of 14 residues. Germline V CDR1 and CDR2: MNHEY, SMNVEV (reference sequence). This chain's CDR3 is CASIRTGVANEQFF. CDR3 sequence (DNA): TGTGCCAGCATTAGGACGGGAGTGGCCAATGAGCAGTTCTTC.

CDR3 nucleotide sequence: TGTGCCAGCAGCCTAAGGGGAGGGGGAGTCGGAAATGGCTACACCTTC. Translated: CASSLRGGGVGNGYTF. This sequence joins TRBV7-9 and TRBJ1-2; D is possibly TRBD1 (6 bases). From germline, CDR1 is SEHNR and CDR2 FQNEAQ (reference sequence). Trimming stripped 5 bases from V and 6 bases from J, with 22 bases between. The CDR3 contains 16 residues.

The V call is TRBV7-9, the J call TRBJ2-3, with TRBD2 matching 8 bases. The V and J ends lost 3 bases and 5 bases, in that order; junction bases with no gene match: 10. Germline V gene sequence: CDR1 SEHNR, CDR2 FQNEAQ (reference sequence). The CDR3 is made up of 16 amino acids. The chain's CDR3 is CASSFKAGAGVDTQYF. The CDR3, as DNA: TGTGCCAGCAGCTTCAAAGCGGGAGCTGGGGTAGATACGCAGTATTTT.

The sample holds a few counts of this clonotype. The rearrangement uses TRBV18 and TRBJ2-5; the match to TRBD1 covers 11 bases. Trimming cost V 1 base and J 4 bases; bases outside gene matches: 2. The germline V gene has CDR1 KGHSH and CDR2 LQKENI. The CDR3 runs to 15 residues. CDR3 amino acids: CASSPRGQGGETQYF. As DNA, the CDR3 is TGTGCCAGCTCACCACGGGGACAGGGGGGAGAGACCCAGTACTTC.

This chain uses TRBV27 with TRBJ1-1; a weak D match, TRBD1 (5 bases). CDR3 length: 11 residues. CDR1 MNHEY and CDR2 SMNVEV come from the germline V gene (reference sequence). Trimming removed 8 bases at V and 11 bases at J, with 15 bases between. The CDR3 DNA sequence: TGTGCCAGCTGGAGGGGTTCGTGGGCTTTCTTT. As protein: CASWRGSWAFF.

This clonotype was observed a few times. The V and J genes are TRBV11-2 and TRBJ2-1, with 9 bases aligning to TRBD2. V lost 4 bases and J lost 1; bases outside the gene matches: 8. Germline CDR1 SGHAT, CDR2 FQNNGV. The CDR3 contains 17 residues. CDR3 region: CASSSRTAGGSYNEQFF. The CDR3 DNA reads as TGTGCCAGCAGCTCCCGGACGGCGGGAGGGTCCTACAATGAGCAGTTCTTC. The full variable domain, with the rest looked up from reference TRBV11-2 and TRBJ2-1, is EAGVAQSPRYKIIEKRQSVAFWCNPISGHATLYWYQQILGQGPKLLIQFQNNGVVDDSQLPKDRFSAERLKGVDSTLKIQPAKLEDSAVYLCASSSRTAGGSYNEQFFGPGTRLTVL.

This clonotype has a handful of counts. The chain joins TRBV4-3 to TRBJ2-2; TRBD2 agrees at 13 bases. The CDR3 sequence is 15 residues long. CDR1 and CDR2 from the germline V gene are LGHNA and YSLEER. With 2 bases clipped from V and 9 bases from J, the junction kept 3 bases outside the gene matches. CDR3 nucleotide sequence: TGCGCCAGCAGCCAACGGACTAGCGGGAGAAGGGAGCTGTTTTTT. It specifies CASSQRTSGRRELFF.

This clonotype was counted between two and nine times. The CDR3 loop reads CASSLWPSGRVVGTDTQYF. The DNA of the CDR3 is TGTGCCAGCAGCTTGTGGCCTAGCGGGAGGGTAGTGGGCACAGATACGCAGTATTTT. V is TRBV5-6 and J is TRBJ2-3, with TRBD2 matching over 12 bases. J gave up 1 base and V 1 base, and 10 bases lay outside the gene matches. Germline V gives CDR1 SGHDT, CDR2 YYEEEE. The CDR3 has 19 amino acids. Drawing the rest from reference TRBV5-6 and TRBJ2-3, the complete variable domain is DAGVTQSPTHLIKTRGQQVTLRCSPKSGHDTVSWYQQALGQGPQFIFQYYEEEERQRGNFPDRFSGHQFPNYSSELNVNALLLGDSALYLCASSLWPSGRVVGTDTQYFGPGTRLTVL.

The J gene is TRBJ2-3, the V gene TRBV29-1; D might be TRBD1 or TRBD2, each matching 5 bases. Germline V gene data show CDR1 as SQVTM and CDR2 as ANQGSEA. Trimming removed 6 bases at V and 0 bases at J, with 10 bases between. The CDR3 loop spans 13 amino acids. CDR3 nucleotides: TGCAGCGTCCCGGGACCCAGCACAGATACGCAGTATTTT. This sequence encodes CSVPGPSTDTQYF.

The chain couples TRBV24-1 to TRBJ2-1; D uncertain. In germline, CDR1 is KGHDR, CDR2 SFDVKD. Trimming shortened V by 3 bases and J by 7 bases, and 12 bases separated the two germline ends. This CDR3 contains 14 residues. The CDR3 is CATSDAVKANEQFF. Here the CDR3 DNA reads TGTGCCACCAGTGATGCTGTGAAGGCGAATGAGCAGTTCTTC.

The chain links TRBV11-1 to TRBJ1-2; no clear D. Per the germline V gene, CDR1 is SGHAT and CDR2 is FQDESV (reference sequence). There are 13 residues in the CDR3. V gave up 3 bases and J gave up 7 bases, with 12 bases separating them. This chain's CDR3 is CASSFSGSSGYTF. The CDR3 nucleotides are TGTGCCAGCAGCTTTTCTGGGAGCTCTGGCTACACCTTC.